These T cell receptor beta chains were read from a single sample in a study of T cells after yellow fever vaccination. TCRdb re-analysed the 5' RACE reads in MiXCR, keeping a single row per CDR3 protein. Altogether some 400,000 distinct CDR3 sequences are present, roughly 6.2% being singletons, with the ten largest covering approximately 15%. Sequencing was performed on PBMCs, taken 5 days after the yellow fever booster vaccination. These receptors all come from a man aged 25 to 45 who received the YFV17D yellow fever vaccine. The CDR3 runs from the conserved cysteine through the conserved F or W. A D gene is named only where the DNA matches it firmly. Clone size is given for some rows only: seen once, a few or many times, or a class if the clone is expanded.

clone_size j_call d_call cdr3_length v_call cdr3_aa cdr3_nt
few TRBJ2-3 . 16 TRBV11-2 CASSFRGRGLTDTQYF TGTGCCAGCAGCTTCAGGGGCAGGGGCCTCACAGATACGCAGTATTTT
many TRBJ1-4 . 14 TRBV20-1 CSHREITGLEKLFF TGCAGCCACCGGGAAATAACCGGGCTCGAAAAACTGTTTTTT
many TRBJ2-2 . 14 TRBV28 CASTLGAVAGELFF TGTGCCAGCACTCTGGGCGCGGTGGCCGGGGAGCTGTTTTTT
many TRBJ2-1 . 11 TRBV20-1 CSAPSSSEGVF TGCAGTGCCCCCTCCTCTTCTGAGGGCGTTTTC
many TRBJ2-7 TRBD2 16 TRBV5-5 CASSSSGTSGDREQYF TGTGCCAGCAGTTCGTCCGGGACTAGCGGAGATAGGGAGCAGTACTTC
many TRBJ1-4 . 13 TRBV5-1 CASSWTRTEKLFF TGCGCCAGCAGCTGGACGCGGACAGAAAAACTGTTTTTT
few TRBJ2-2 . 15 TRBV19 CASSTLGDGPGELFF TGTGCCAGTAGTACCCTCGGGGACGGGCCCGGGGAGCTGTTTTTT
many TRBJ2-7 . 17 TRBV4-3 CASSQARPTLVPYEQYF TGCGCCAGCAGCCAAGCCCGCCCGACCTTGGTGCCCTACGAGCAGTACTTC
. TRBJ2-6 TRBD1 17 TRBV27 CASSLRTGYSGANVLTF TGTGCCAGCAGTTTACGGACAGGATACTCTGGGGCCAACGTCCTGACTTTC
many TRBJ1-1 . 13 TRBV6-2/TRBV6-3 CATKGDPNTEAFF TGTGCCACCAAGGGGGACCCGAACACTGAAGCTTTCTTT
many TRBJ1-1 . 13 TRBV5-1 CASSLRSLGEAFF TGCGCCAGCAGCTTGAGGTCTCTGGGTGAAGCTTTCTTT
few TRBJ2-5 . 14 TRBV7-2 CASSPRKGAWDQYF TGTGCCAGCAGCCCGCGTAAAGGGGCCTGGGACCAGTACTTC
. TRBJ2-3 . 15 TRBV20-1 CSVKGAAVGTDTQYF TGCAGTGTGAAAGGGGCAGCGGTGGGGACAGATACGCAGTATTTT
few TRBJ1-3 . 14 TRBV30 CAWSVQVLGNTIYF TGTGCCTGGAGTGTACAGGTCTTAGGAAACACCATATATTTT
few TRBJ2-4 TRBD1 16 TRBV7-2 CASSFLRDRAKNIQYF TGTGCCAGCAGCTTCCTCAGGGACAGGGCCAAAAACATTCAGTACTTC
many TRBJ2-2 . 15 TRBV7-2 CASSLGTRDTGELFF TGTGCCAGCAGCTTAGGAACTAGGGACACCGGGGAGCTGTTTTTT
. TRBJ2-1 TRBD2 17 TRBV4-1 CASSQDAAGAPYNEQFF TGCGCCAGCAGCCAAGATGCGGCGGGAGCACCCTACAATGAGCAGTTCTTC
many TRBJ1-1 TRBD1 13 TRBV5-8 CASSFRGPRQAFF TGTGCCAGCAGCTTCAGGGGGCCCCGTCAAGCTTTCTTT
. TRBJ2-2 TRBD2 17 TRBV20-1 CSARVTPGTSGTGELFF TGCAGTGCTAGAGTAACGCCAGGGACTAGCGGGACCGGGGAGCTGTTTTTT
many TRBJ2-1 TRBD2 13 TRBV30 CAWAGTSLNEQFF TGTGCCTGGGCCGGGACTAGCCTTAATGAGCAGTTCTTC
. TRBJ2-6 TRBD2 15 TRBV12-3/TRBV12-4 CASSREASGANVLTF TGTGCCAGCAGCCGGGAGGCCTCTGGGGCCAACGTCCTGACTTTC
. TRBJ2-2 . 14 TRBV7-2 CASSLTRNAGELFF TGTGCCAGCAGCTTAACAAGGAATGCCGGGGAGCTGTTTTTT